This T cell receptor (beta chain) was recorded in a study of radiotherapy plus CTLA-4 blockade in lung cancer (dated 2018 in TCRdb). Describing the broader study: Objective responses were observed in 18% of enrolled patients, and disease control was achieved in roughly 30%.

Regarding this clone: Its antigen target is currently unknown. Base qualities were left out, and no much larger clone turns up one base away.

The study tested focal radiation therapy combined with CTLA-4 blockade (ipilimumab) in patients with chemo-refractory metastatic non-small-cell lung cancer. General conclusions and limits of the study: Increased serum interferon-beta after radiation, together with early dynamic changes in blood T cell clones, were reported to be the strongest predictors of response. After treatment with radiotherapy and ipilimumab, TCR clones that came from tumors expanded in the peripheral blood.

The library was built by means of the immunoSEQ multiplex PCR assay. TCRdb mirrors the immuneACCESS table, restricted to in-frame sequences. Some clones are absent from its copies; in checked studies, under half trace to an unresolved V gene, and the reason for the others is unknown. This sample gives about 51,000 clones in total; about 76% of them show up just once. 2% to 2.5% of the sample comes from the top ten. Per the germline V gene, SGHTA is the CDR1 and FQGNSA is the CDR2. Taken from cysteine to phenylalanine, the CDR3 has 19 residues. Only the CDR3 part of the read is kept: 57 bases, read in frame from the first base. V and J lose 1 base and 4 bases, and a span of 22 bases separates them.

The sequence derives from a human donor with non-small cell lung cancer whose response to radiotherapy plus ipilimumab could not be evaluated. Recombination linked TRBV7-2 to TRBJ2-2; a tentative D call is TRBD1 (6 bases match). The material sequenced was peripheral blood, taken from a patient treated with radiotherapy plus ipilimumab. CDR3 reads: CASSLEGVRPRGATGELFF. The sequenced DNA: TGTGCCAGCAGCTTAGAGGGGGTGCGGCCCAGAGGCGCCACCGGGGAGCTGTTTTTT.